A single sample is the source of the 10 T cell receptor beta chains below, sequenced in a study of metastatic and nonmetastatic thyroid tumors (TCRdb year 2020). None of the patients had been given any treatment before thyroid surgery. Receptors were amplified or captured by PCR. Sequenced on an Illumina HiSeq 4000. Clones were called with MiXCR by TCRdb after fastp trimmed the public reads at Q25, and only in-frame beta chains were retained. For this sample the table gives roughly 30,000 clones, of which roughly 30% were detected only once. 30% of the sample comes from the top ten. Specimen: blood. The receptor source for this set is a female donor with papillary thyroid cancer or a benign thyroid nodule (not recorded which). Some clones in this sample may be carry-over from other donors' samples.

The rearrangement links TRBV20-1 to TRBJ2-1; TRBD2 matches 7 bases. The ends lost 0 bases at V and 4 bases at J; junction bases unmatched: 6. Per germline, CDR1 DFQATT and CDR2 SNEGSKA (reference sequence). The length of the CDR3 is 15 residues. Here the CDR3 reads CSARDIAGLYNEQFF. CDR3 nucleotide sequence: TGCAGTGCTAGAGATATAGCGGGCCTTTACAATGAGCAGTTCTTC.

The table lists this clone with a few counts. The chain links TRBV2 to TRBJ1-5, with D unresolved. The CDR3 runs to 13 residues. The germline CDR1 and CDR2 sequences are SNHLY and FYNNEI. Trimming took off 6 bases at V and 0 bases at J, with 6 bases between the two ends. The DNA for the CDR3 is TGTGCCAGCAGCCCGTATAGCAATCAGCCCCAGCATTTT. This gives the protein CASSPYSNQPQHF.

The chain joins TRBV27 to TRBJ2-3; D is perhaps TRBD1 (6 bases). The CDR3 is 15 amino acids. CDR1 is MNHEY and CDR2 is SMNVEV in the germline V gene (reference sequence). The V gene lost 0 bases and the J gene lost 2 bases, with 9 bases spanning the gap. CDR3 DNA sequence: TGTGCCAGCAGTTTATCGGGACAACTCACAGATACGCAGTATTTT. Amino acid sequence: CASSLSGQLTDTQYF.

In its sample, this clone was seen a few times. The rearrangement joins TRBV2 to TRBJ2-7; the match to TRBD1 covers 7 bases. This CDR3 is built from 14 residues. Germline loops: CDR1 SNHLY, CDR2 FYNNEI. After removal of 6 bases from V and 4 bases from J, the junction contained 9 bases not matched to a gene. The DNA for the CDR3 is TGTGCCAGCAGCCGACAGGGTCTTACGTACGAGCAGTACTTC. It codes for CASSRQGLTYEQYF.

J is TRBJ2-2 and V is TRBV5-1, with D maybe TRBD1 (6 bases). The CDR3 contains 13 residues. Germline CDR1 SGHRS, CDR2 YFSETQ. The V end lost 5 bases, the J end lost 6 bases, and 11 bases lay between the germline ends. The CDR3 nucleotides read TGCGCCAGCAGAGGGGGTTCGGCCGGGGAGCTGTTTTTT. Its protein is CASRGGSAGELFF.

This clone was observed at least ten times. This sequence joins TRBV4-1 and TRBJ1-6; D gene ambiguous. Germline V CDR1 and CDR2: MGHRA, YSYEKL. V was clipped by 0 bases and J by 6 bases, with 18 bases between them. The length of the CDR3 is 18 residues. CDR3 sequence reads: CASSQDDDLTRVNSPLHF. In nucleotides, the CDR3 is TGCGCCAGCAGCCAAGATGATGATCTGACACGGGTTAATTCACCCCTCCACTTT.

This clone was found a few times. The V gene is TRBV12-3 or TRBV12-4, the J gene TRBJ2-2; possible D gene TRBD1, 6 bases. With 0 bases removed from V and 5 bases from J, the gap between germline ends came to 10 bases. CDR3 length: 15 amino acids. CDR3 residues: CASSLASGDTGELFF. CDR3 in DNA: TGTGCCAGCAGTTTAGCCTCAGGGGATACCGGGGAGCTGTTTTTT.

The V gene is TRBV11-2, the J gene TRBJ2-1; 9 nucleotides match TRBD2. Germline CDR1 SGHAT, CDR2 FQNNGV. The CDR3 extends over 16 amino acids. V was pared by 4 bases and J by 7 bases, with 11 bases of the junction left unmatched. The CDR3 region has the DNA TGTGCCAGCAGCTCGCGGACTAGCGAAGTACATAATGAGCAGTTCTTC. Encoded protein: CASSSRTSEVHNEQFF.

V gene TRBV7-2 combines with J gene TRBJ2-3; D not resolved. V was shortened by 2 bases and J by 6 bases, with 9 bases between the two germline ends. This CDR3 has 13 amino acids. The germline V gene encodes CDR1 SGHTA and CDR2 FQGNSA. CDR3 DNA: TGTGCCAGCAGCTTATCTAGGGCCGATACGCAGTATTTT. Its translation: CASSLSRADTQYF.

This clone was seen only a few times. The J gene is TRBJ2-3, the V gene TRBV6-2 or TRBV6-3; 11 bases line up with TRBD1. Germline V gives CDR1 MNHEY, CDR2 SVGEGT. The V and J ends lost 6 bases and 2 bases, in that order; junction bases with no gene match: 10. CDR3 size: 17 residues. The CDR3 nucleotides are TGTGCCAGCAGATCCCCCGGGACAGGGGGATTCACAGATACGCAGTATTTT. Translation: CASRSPGTGGFTDTQYF.